A single sample is the source of the 13 T cell receptor beta chains below, sequenced in a study of early T cells in non-severe SARS-CoV-2 infection. TCRdb ran MiXCR on the 5' RACE reads and lists one entry per CDR3 protein. This sample has 35,000 to 50,000 distinct CDR3 sequences, with roughly 6.6% found just once. Sequences were obtained from whole blood. The receptors come from an adult who was a healthcare worker with PCR-confirmed SARS-CoV-2 infection or an uninfected control (not recorded which).

This clonotype was observed a handful of times. The rearrangement joins TRBV6-2 or TRBV6-3 to TRBJ2-2; D uncertain. Germline values: CDR1 MNHEY, CDR2 SVGEGT. Trimming removed 8 bases at V and 0 bases at J, with 16 bases between. The CDR3 runs to 16 residues. The CDR3 DNA sequence: TGTGCCAGCGGCTTTGACTCAGCTACGAACACCGGGGAGCTGTTTTTT. This translates into CASGFDSATNTGELFF.

The V call is TRBV27, the J call TRBJ2-7; D unclear. The V gene lost 2 bases and the J gene lost 2 bases, with 7 bases spanning the gap. This CDR3 comprises 13 residues. CDR1 MNHEY and CDR2 SMNVEV come from the germline V gene (reference sequence). CDR3 DNA sequence: TGTGCCAGCAGTTTAAGTCCCACCTACGAGCAGTACTTC. This sequence encodes CASSLSPTYEQYF.

The CDR3 reads CASSFLRGGITDTQYF. The CDR3 coding sequence is TGTGCCAGCAGCTTCCTTCGGGGGGGCATCACAGATACGCAGTATTTT. This sequence joins TRBV11-2 and TRBJ2-3; the match to TRBD2 covers 8 bases. V dropped 3 bases and J dropped 2; count of bases not matched to a gene: 7. The CDR3 is 16 amino acids. In germline, CDR1 is SGHAT, CDR2 FQNNGV.

This clonotype was picked up many times. J is TRBJ2-5 and V is TRBV11-2; D ambiguous. The CDR3 covers 13 residues. The V gene's germline CDR1 is SGHAT and CDR2 FQNNGV. V lost 3 bases and J 2 bases, leaving 7 bases between the germline ends. In nucleotides, the CDR3 is TGTGCCAGCAGCTTTTCAGAGCAAGAGACCCAGTACTTC. Translating gives CASSFSEQETQYF. Full variable domain (missing parts from reference TRBV11-2 and TRBJ2-5): EAGVAQSPRYKIIEKRQSVAFWCNPISGHATLYWYQQILGQGPKLLIQFQNNGVVDDSQLPKDRFSAERLKGVDSTLKIQPAKLEDSAVYLCASSFSEQETQYFGPGTRLLVL.

This clonotype was counted only a few times. The V call is TRBV30, the J call TRBJ2-7; D call uncertain. The CDR3 has 12 amino acids. Germline loops: CDR1 GTSNPN, CDR2 SVGIG (reference sequence). V was trimmed by 0 bases and J by 6 bases, leaving 9 bases between them. This CDR3 reads CAWSVLGSEQYF. For the CDR3, the DNA is TGTGCCTGGAGTGTACTGGGGTCCGAGCAGTACTTC.

This clonotype showed up just a few times. Written as DNA, the CDR3 is TGCAGTGGCCCGGGACTAGATTACAATGAGCAGTTCTTC. Protein: CSGPGLDYNEQFF. The genes are TRBV20-1 and TRBJ2-1; the match to TRBD2 covers 8 bases. Losses at the gene ends were 7 bases for V and 4 bases for J; bases not matched to a gene: 6. The CDR3 is 13 residues long. The germline V gene encodes CDR1 DFQATT and CDR2 SNEGSKA (reference sequence).

The CDR3 loop is CSARDPQGRNIQYF. CDR3 sequence (DNA): TGCAGTGCTAGAGATCCCCAGGGAAGGAACATTCAGTACTTC. The chain has TRBV20-1 and TRBJ2-4, with a tentative D call TRBD1 (5 bases). Deletions cut 0 bases from V and 7 bases from J, with 13 bases between. Germline CDR1 and CDR2: DFQATT and SNEGSKA (reference sequence). CDR3 length equals 14 residues.

In this sample, this clonotype turned up a few times. The gene calls are TRBV27 and TRBJ2-1, with D uncertain. The CDR3 sequence is 12 residues long. Trimming stripped 5 bases from V and 4 bases from J, with 6 bases between. Germline V gene sequence: CDR1 MNHEY, CDR2 SMNVEV (reference sequence). The CDR3 protein is CASSTQYNEQFF. The CDR3 coding sequence is TGTGCCAGCAGTACCCAGTACAATGAGCAGTTCTTC.

This clonotype was counted at least ten times. The chain uses TRBV30 and TRBJ1-1, with 10 positions matching TRBD1. This CDR3 has 13 residues. Germline V gene lookup returns CDR1 GTSNPN and CDR2 SVGIG (reference sequence). Trimming took 5 bases from V and 2 from J; bases not matched to a gene: 2. The CDR3 nucleotides read TGTGCCTGGCGGACAGGGGGAAACACTGAAGCTTTCTTT. Its translation is CAWRTGGNTEAFF.

V gene TRBV27 combines with J gene TRBJ2-3; D may be TRBD2 (6 bases). CDR1 and CDR2 (germline): MNHEY, SMNVEV (reference sequence). This CDR3 has 16 residues. Trimming shortened V by 6 bases and J by 1 base, and 17 bases separated the two germline ends. This CDR3 reads CASSLLVTGGTDTQYF. The CDR3 DNA reads as TGTGCCAGCAGCCTTCTCGTGACGGGGGGCACAGATACGCAGTATTTT.

There are a few counts of this clonotype. The V and J genes are TRBV20-1 and TRBJ2-7, with D perhaps TRBD2 (5 bases). CDR3 length equals 13 residues. The V gene's germline CDR1 is DFQATT and CDR2 SNEGSKA (reference sequence). Trimming stripped 3 bases from V and 3 bases from J, with 12 bases between. CDR3 bases: TGCAGTGCTAGTTTAGGGAGCGGCTACGAGCAGTACTTC. This translates into CSASLGSGYEQYF.

Only a few counts were recorded for this clonotype. The chain has TRBV18 and TRBJ2-7, with a possible D match to TRBD2 (6 bases). The germline V and J ends were trimmed by 4 bases and 0 bases, with 13 bases remaining between them. Germline V lookup: CDR1 KGHSH, CDR2 LQKENI. This CDR3 has 15 residues. DNA for the CDR3: TGTGCCAGCTCACGGATAGCGGTTTACTCCTACGAGCAGTACTTC. Amino acids: CASSRIAVYSYEQYF.

This clonotype has only a few counts. V is TRBV27 and J is TRBJ2-5; D is perhaps TRBD1 (5 bases). In germline, CDR1 is MNHEY, CDR2 SMNVEV (reference sequence). The CDR3 extends over 14 amino acids. Trimming removed 2 bases at V and 4 bases at J, with 11 bases between. CDR3 residues: CASSLLRAPETQYF. The CDR3 coding sequence is TGTGCCAGCAGTTTACTCAGGGCGCCAGAGACCCAGTACTTC.